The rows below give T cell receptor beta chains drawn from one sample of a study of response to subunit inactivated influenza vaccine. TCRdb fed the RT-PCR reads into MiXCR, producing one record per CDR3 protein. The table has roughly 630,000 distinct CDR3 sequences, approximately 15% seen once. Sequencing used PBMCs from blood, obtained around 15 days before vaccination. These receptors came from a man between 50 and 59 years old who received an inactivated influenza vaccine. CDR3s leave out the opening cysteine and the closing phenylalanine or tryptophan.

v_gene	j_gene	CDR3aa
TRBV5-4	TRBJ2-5	ASSSKQGAGETQY
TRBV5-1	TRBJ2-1	ASEGQGPYNEQF
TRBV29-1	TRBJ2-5	SALAYQETQY
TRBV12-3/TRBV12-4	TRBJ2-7	ASSSDRDFYEQY
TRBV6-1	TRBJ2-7	ASRLDTGNTYEQY
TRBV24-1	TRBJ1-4	ATSDSGTPNEKLF
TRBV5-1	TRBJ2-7	ASSLAPGPSSYEQY
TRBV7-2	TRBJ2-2	ASSPTGYDGELF
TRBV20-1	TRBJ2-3	SARDLVTTDTQY
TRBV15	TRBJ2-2	ATKRDRDTGELF
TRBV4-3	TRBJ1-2	ASSQSRDYGYT
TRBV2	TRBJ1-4	ASSDRGNEKLF
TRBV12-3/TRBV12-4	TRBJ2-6	ASSLYVSSGANVLT
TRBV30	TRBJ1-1	AWSTSDTEAF
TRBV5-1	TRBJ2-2	ASSLSSVGGELF
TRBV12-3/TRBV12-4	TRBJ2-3	ASSSLGTDTQY
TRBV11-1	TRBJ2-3	ASSWGTGWTTDTQY
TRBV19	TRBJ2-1	ASKRGSGSYHEQF
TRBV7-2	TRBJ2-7	ASSSTIYEQY
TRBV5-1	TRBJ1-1	ASSEQVNTEAF
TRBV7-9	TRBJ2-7	ASSHPRQGPSAYEQY
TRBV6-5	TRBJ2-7	ASSYSFAYATYEQY
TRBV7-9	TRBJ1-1	ASSHGQRGSEAF
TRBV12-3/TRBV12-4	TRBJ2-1	ASRPDSVFYNEQF
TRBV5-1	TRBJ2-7	ASSPIGLDLHEQY
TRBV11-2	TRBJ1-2	ASSPLQGSSSNYGYT
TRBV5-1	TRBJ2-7	ASSLGSGYSPYEQY
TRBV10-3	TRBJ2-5	AISEIDVEETQY
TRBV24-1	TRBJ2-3	ATSDPRASTDTQY
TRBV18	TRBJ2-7	ASSPSNREQY
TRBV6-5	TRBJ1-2	ASSYASGAGDGYT
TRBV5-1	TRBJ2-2	ASSIQPGQGSPGELF
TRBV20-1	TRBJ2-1	SARARTSGPYNEQF
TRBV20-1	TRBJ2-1	SASPPGTSGASYNEQF
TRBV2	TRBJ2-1	ASSEIRRSNEQF
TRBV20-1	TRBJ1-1	SARDRGLGTEAF
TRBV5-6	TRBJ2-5	ASSPTLAPISQETQY
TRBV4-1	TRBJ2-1	ASSQKAGGLGNEQF
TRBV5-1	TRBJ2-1	ASSRAGGVDEQF
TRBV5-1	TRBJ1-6	ASNPTGEVSPLH
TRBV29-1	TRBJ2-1	SVVIRGNEQF
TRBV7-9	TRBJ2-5	ASSHGGLISETQY
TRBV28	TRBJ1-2	ASREIGRQGANYGYT
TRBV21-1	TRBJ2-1	ASSTLDRVEQF
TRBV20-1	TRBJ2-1	SARRLAGGSVYNEQF
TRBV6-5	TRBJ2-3	ASSSPGLAGKMDTQY
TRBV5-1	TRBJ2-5	ASSLAASGQETQY
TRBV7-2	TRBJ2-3	ASNGGGTDTQY
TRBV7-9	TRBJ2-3	ASSFIALAGTDTQY
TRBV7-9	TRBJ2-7	ASSLVTGPTYEQY
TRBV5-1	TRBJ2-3	ASSRIPAQGYSTDTQY
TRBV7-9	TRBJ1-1	ASSLDGLGNTEAF
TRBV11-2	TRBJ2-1	ASILTSANNEQF
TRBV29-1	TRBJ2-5	SGGSQETQY
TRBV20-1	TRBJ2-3	SASPIGRVSTDTQY